What follows describes a single TCR beta chain. This clonotype was picked up many times. Its antigen is unknown. Qualities for individual bases were not recorded, and no much larger clone is one base off. This record belongs to a study of T cell repertoires in cytomegalovirus infection (dated by TCRdb to between 2017 and 2020). For the study in its entirety: Donor HLA type was relevant to the analysis, because carriage of CMV infection together with the matching HLA type was indicated by public TCR beta signatures. Broader findings and caveats from the paper: The ex vivo response was dominated by HLA-C-restricted CMV-specific TCR beta clonotypes, and the single most frequent clonotype in two of eight donors was supplied by these HLA-C-restricted clonotypes. In both this cohort and an independent roughly 330-donor cohort, the cumulative frequency of public TCR beta family members distinguished carriers of CMV infection plus the relevant HLA type.

Cut back by 1 base and 7 bases, the V and J ends lie 11 bases apart. The germline V gene provides CDR1 SGHVS and CDR2 FQNEAQ. The CDR3 holds 14 amino acids from the cysteine to the phenylalanine. This entry keeps only the CDR3 DNA: 42 bases, framed from base 1. Reads for this sample came from an Illumina HiSeq 1500. TCRdb handled the public reads itself, with Q25 trimming in fastp and clone calling in MiXCR, and kept productive beta chains. A single entry per CDR3 protein holds the most common genes and DNA from its merged rows. Here the sample has about 180,000 distinct CDR3 sequences; 13% to 15% occur a single time. The ten biggest clones cover roughly a quarter of the sample.

The origin of this receptor is a human donor in good health (CMV status not recorded). Some clones in this sample may be carry-over from other donors' samples. Recombination linked TRBV7-8 to TRBJ2-4; no D gene can be assigned with confidence. Input material: PBMCs. The sequenced DNA: TGTGCCAGCAGCTTAGTCCCCGAGGTGAACATTCAGTACTTC. Translated, this is CASSLVPEVNIQYF.